The entry that follows covers one TCR beta chain sequence. Grouping used clinical history reported by participants in a survey and questionnaire. The data stem from a study of blood T cell repertoires in COVID-19. Study as a whole: PBMCs, B-cell-depleted T cells, or T cells provided the cDNA or gDNA that made up the material.

Assay: immunoSEQ multiplex PCR; the TCRdb copy retains only in-frame clones and omits some. The data hold 310,000 or so clones, with 75% to 95% observed a single time. V was trimmed by 3 bases and J by 4 bases, leaving 32 bases between them. Per the germline V gene, CDR1 is SGDLS and CDR2 is YYNGEE. This CDR3 region has 21 residues. Input material: PBMCs or T cells enriched from blood (not recorded which). The receptor comes from a woman between 25 and 40 years old who had recovered from COVID-19. The chain couples TRBV9 to TRBJ2-1; D perhaps matches TRBD1 (6 bases). CDR3 sequence: CASSASIITPIPGHKYNEQFF. The CDR3 DNA reads TGTGCCAGCAGCGCTAGCATCATTACCCCTATCCCGGGACATAAGTACAATGAGCAGTTCTTC.